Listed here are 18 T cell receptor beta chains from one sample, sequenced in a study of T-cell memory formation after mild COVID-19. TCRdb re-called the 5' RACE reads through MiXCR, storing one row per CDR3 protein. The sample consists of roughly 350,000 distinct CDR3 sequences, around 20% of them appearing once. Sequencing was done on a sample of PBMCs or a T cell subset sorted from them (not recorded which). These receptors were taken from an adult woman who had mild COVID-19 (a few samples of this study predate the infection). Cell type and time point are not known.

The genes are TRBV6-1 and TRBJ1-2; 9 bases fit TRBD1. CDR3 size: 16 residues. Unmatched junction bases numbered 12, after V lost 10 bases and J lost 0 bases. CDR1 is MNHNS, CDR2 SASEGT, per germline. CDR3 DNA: TGTGCCACCACCGTTACAGGGGGCTTAGCTAACTATGGCTACACCTTC. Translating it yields CATTVTGGLANYGYTF.

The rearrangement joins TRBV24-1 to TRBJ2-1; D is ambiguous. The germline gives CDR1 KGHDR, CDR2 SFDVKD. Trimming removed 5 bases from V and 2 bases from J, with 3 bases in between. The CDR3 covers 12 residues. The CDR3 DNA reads TGTGCCACCAGTGTGGCCTACAATGAGCAGTTCTTC. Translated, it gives CATSVAYNEQFF.

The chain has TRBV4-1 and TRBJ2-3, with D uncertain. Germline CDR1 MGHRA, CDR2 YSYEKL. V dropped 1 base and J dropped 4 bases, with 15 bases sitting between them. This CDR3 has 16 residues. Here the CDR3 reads CASSQGLVSRPDTQYF. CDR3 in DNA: TGCGCCAGCAGCCAAGGACTGGTATCCCGGCCAGATACGCAGTATTTT.

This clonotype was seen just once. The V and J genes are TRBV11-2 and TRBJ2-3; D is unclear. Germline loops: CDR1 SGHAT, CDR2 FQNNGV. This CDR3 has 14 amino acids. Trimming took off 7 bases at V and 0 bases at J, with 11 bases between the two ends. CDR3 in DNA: TGTGCCAGCACCACCTACGATAGCACAGATACGCAGTATTTT. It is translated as CASTTYDSTDTQYF. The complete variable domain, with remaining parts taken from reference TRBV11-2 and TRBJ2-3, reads EAGVAQSPRYKIIEKRQSVAFWCNPISGHATLYWYQQILGQGPKLLIQFQNNGVVDDSQLPKDRFSAERLKGVDSTLKIQPAKLEDSAVYLCASTTYDSTDTQYFGPGTRLTVL.

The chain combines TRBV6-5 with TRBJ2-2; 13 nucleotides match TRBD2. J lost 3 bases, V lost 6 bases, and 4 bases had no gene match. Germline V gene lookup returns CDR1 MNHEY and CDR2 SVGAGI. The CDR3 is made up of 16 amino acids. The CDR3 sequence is CASRSGLAGHTGELFF. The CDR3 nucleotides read TGTGCCAGCAGGTCGGGACTAGCGGGACACACCGGGGAGCTGTTTTTT.

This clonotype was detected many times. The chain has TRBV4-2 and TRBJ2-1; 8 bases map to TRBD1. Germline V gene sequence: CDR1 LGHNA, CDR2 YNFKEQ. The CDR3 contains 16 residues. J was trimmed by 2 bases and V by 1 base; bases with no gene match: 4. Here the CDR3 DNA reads TGTGCCAGCAGCCAAGTCGCGGGACAGGCCTACAATGAGCAGTTCTTC. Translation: CASSQVAGQAYNEQFF.

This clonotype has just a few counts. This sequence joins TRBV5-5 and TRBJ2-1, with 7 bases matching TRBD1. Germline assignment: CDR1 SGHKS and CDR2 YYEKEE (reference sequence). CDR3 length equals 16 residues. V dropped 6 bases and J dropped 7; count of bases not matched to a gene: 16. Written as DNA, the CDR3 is TGTGCCAGCACCAAAAACCTGGGACAGTCTATAAATGAGCAGTTCTTC. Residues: CASTKNLGQSINEQFF.

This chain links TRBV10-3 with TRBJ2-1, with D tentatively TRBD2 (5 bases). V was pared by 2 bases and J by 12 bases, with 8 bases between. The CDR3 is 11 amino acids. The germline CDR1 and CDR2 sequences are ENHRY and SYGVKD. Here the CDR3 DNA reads TGTGCCATCAGTGAGCGGGATTTGCAGTTCTTC. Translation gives CAISERDLQFF.

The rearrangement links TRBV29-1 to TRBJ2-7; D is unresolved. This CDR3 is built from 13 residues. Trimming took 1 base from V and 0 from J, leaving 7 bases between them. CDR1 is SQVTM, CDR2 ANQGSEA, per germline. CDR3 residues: CSVEVTNSYEQYF. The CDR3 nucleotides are TGCAGCGTTGAAGTAACGAACTCCTACGAGCAGTACTTC.

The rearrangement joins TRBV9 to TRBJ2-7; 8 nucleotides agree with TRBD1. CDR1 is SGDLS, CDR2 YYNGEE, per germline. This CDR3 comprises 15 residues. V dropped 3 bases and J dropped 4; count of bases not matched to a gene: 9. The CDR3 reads CASSARTGNVYEQYF. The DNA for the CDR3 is TGTGCCAGCAGCGCAAGGACAGGGAATGTATACGAGCAGTACTTC.

CDR3 nucleotide sequence: TGCAGTGGAGCGGAGTCGTGGAATGAGCAGTTCTTC. It translates to CSGAESWNEQFF. V usage is TRBV20-1 and J usage is TRBJ2-1; tentatively, D is TRBD2 (5 bases). The CDR3 contains 12 residues. Trimming stripped 7 bases from V and 7 bases from J, with 14 bases between. Germline CDR1 and CDR2: DFQATT and SNEGSKA (reference sequence).

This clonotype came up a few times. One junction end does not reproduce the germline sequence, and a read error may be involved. The CDR3 spells CAISSGTSVHF. CDR3 nucleotides: TGTGCCATCAGTTCCGGGACTAGCGTTCATTTT. The chain has TRBV10-3 and TRBJ2-3; the match to TRBD2 covers 10 bases. Germline V gives CDR1 ENHRY, CDR2 SYGVKD. This CDR3 region has 11 residues.

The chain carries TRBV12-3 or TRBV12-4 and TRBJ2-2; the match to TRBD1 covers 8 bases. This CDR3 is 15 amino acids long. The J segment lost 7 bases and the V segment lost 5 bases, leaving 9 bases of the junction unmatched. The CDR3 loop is CASSRAGGAHGELFF. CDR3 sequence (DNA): TGTGCCAGCAGTCGGGCAGGGGGCGCGCACGGGGAGCTGTTTTTT.

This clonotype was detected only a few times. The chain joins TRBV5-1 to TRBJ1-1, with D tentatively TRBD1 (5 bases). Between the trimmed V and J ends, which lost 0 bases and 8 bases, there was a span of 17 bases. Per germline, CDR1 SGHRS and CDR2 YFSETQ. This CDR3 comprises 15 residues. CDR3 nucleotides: TGCGCCAGCAGCTTGGCGGAGGGGTTGCAGGGAGAAGCTTTCTTT. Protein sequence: CASSLAEGLQGEAFF.

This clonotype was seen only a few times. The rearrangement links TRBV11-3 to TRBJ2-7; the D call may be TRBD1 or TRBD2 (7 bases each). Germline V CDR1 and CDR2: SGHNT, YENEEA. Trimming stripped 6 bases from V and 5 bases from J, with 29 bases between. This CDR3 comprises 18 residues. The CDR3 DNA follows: TGTGCCAGCAGTCACAACAGGATCGACAGGGCTCGGGGGGACGAGCAGTACTTC. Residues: CASSHNRIDRARGDEQYF.

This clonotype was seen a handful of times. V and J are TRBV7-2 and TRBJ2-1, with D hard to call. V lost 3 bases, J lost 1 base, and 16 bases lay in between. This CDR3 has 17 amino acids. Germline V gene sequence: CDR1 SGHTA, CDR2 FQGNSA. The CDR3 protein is CASSFRVRTQSYNEQFF. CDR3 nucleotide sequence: TGTGCCAGCAGCTTTAGGGTCCGTACCCAATCCTACAATGAGCAGTTCTTC. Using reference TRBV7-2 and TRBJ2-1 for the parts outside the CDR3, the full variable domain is GAGVSQSPSNKVTEKGKDVELRCDPISGHTALYWYRQSLGQGLEFLIYFQGNSAPDKSGLPSDRFSAERTGGSVSTLTIQRTQQEDSAVYLCASSFRVRTQSYNEQFFGPGTRLTVL.

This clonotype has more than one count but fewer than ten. The CDR3 region is CSARKETTNTEAFF. The CDR3 region has the DNA TGCAGTGCCAGGAAGGAGACAACGAACACTGAAGCTTTCTTT. V gene TRBV20-1 combines with J gene TRBJ1-1, with D hard to call. Germline CDR1 is DFQATT and CDR2 is SNEGSKA (reference sequence). Trimming cost V 6 bases and J 1 base, with 15 bases left between them. The CDR3 totals 14 residues.

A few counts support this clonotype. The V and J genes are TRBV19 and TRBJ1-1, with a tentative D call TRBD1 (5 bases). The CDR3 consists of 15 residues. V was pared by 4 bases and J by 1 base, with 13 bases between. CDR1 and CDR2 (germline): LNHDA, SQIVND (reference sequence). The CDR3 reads CASSTYGTENTEAFF. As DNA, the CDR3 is TGTGCCAGTAGTACTTACGGGACGGAGAACACTGAAGCTTTCTTT. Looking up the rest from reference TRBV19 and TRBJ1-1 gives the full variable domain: DGGITQSPKYLFRKEGQNVTLSCEQNLNHDAMYWYRQDPGQGLRLIYYSQIVNDFQKGDIAEGYSVSREKKESFPLTVTSAQKNPTAFYLCASSTYGTENTEAFFGQGTRLTVV.